What follows are 15 T cell receptor beta chains derived from one specimen sequenced in a study of shared clonotypes between healthy human individuals. The table came from immunoSEQ multiplex PCR; TCRdb's copy has only in-frame clones and leaves some out. The data contain over 2 million clones, 85% to 95% of them singletons. What was sequenced was naive CD4+ T cells from PBMCs. Subset reported: CD45RA+ positively selected. The receptors come from a man between 18 and 35 years old in good health. Some clones in this sample may be carry-over from other donors' samples.

J is TRBJ2-1 and V is TRBV5-1; weak D call: TRBD1 (6 bases). CDR1 SGHRS and CDR2 YFSETQ come from the germline V gene. This CDR3 spans 14 amino acids. Trimming took 3 bases from V and 4 from J, leaving 11 bases between them. The CDR3 reads CASSSFRGYNEQFF. The CDR3 coding sequence is TGCGCCAGCAGCTCCTTCAGGGGATACAATGAGCAGTTCTTC.

The CDR3 sequence: CASSAQAGGAYNEQFF. DNA for the CDR3: TGTGCCAGCAGCGCCCAAGCGGGAGGGGCCTACAATGAGCAGTTCTTC. The rearrangement joins TRBV9 to TRBJ2-1; 10 nucleotides match TRBD2. This CDR3 region has 16 residues. CDR1 is SGDLS, CDR2 YYNGEE, per germline. V shed 3 bases, J shed 2 bases, and the junction held 5 bases outside the gene matches.

The chain uses TRBV18 and TRBJ2-3; the match to TRBD2 covers 7 bases. The CDR3 consists of 17 residues. V lost 0 bases and J lost 1; bases outside the gene matches: 7. CDR1 is KGHSH, CDR2 LQKENI, per germline. The CDR3 here is CASSPPLATSGTDTQYF. CDR3 DNA: TGTGCCAGCTCACCACCACTAGCGACTTCGGGCACAGATACGCAGTATTTT.

The V gene is TRBV5-4, the J gene TRBJ2-7; D may be TRBD1 (5 bases). The CDR3 covers 13 residues. V was cut by 1 base and J by 2 bases, with 7 bases left in between. The germline gives CDR1 SGHNT, CDR2 YYREEE (reference sequence). The CDR3, as DNA: TGTGCCAGCAGCTTGCTAGGGGCCTACGAGCAGTACTTC. Its translation: CASSLLGAYEQYF.

To note about this clone: One end of the junction varies from germline; a read error may be responsible. This rearrangement joins TRBV18 to TRBJ1-1; D unresolved. The CDR3 sequence is 13 residues long. Germline V gene sequence: CDR1 KGHSH, CDR2 LQKENI. CDR3 sequence (DNA): TGTGCCAGCTCACCATCTCTGAACATTGAAGCTTTCTTT. Its protein product is CASSPSLNIEAFF.

This rearrangement joins TRBV5-6 to TRBJ1-2; D is ambiguous. CDR3 size: 16 residues. CDR1 is SGHDT and CDR2 is YYEEEE in the germline V gene. The ends were cut back, 0 bases at V and 2 bases at J, with 14 bases in the middle. The CDR3 sequence is CASSLGLGALNYGYTF. The CDR3 DNA sequence: TGTGCCAGCAGCTTGGGACTGGGCGCGTTAAACTATGGCTACACCTTC.

CDR3 nucleotides: TGTGCCACCAGCAGGCCCCCGGGACAGGGAGGCTATGGCTACACCTTC. It is translated as CATSRPPGQGGYGYTF. The V gene is TRBV15, the J gene TRBJ1-2; 9 nucleotides match TRBD1. The CDR3 is made up of 16 amino acids. In germline, CDR1 is LNHNV, CDR2 YYDKDF (reference sequence). The ends lost 3 bases at V and 4 bases at J; junction bases unmatched: 9.

This clone has a handful of counts. The chain employs TRBV27 and TRBJ1-1; no clear D gene. This CDR3 is 15 amino acids long. Trimming took 2 bases from V and 3 from J, leaving 13 bases between them. Germline V gives CDR1 MNHEY, CDR2 SMNVEV (reference sequence). CDR3 amino acids: CASSLALTSDTEAFF. Here the CDR3 DNA reads TGTGCCAGCAGTTTAGCTCTTACATCCGACACTGAAGCTTTCTTT.

The rearrangement links TRBV7-7 to TRBJ1-1; no clear D. Looked up from germline, CDR1 is SSHAT and CDR2 is FNYEAQ (reference sequence). CDR3 length: 13 residues. V lost 2 bases and J lost 3, with 7 bases in between. CDR3 protein: CASSLRRDTEAFF. The CDR3 DNA follows: TGTGCCAGCAGCTTACGGAGGGACACTGAAGCTTTCTTT.

On this clone itself: Additional DNA sequences in this sample encode the identical CDR3. The chain links TRBV6-1 to TRBJ2-7; D is uncertain. This CDR3 spans 13 amino acids. Germline CDR1 MNHNS, CDR2 SASEGT. The V and J ends lost 1 base and 3 bases respectively, with 7 bases between them. The CDR3 loop is CASSEVSGYEQYF. DNA for the CDR3: TGTGCCAGCAGTGAAGTTTCGGGCTACGAGCAGTACTTC.

The chain has TRBV4-1 and TRBJ2-5, with D possibly being TRBD1 (6 bases). CDR3 size: 16 residues. Per the germline V gene, CDR1 is MGHRA and CDR2 is YSYEKL. The V and J ends lost 3 bases and 1 base respectively, with 15 bases between them. In DNA form, the CDR3 reads TGCGCCAGCAGCCAGGGTGGACGGGACACCCAAGAGACCCAGTACTTC. Encoded protein: CASSQGGRDTQETQYF.

This clone was counted only a few times. Other DNA sequences from this sample encode an identical CDR3 as well. This chain links TRBV28 with TRBJ1-5; D remains unclear. V was pared by 4 bases and J by 6 bases, with 7 bases between. The CDR3 length is 12 residues. Germline V gene data show CDR1 as MDHEN and CDR2 as SYDVKM. The CDR3 nucleotides read TGTGCCAGCAGTTCCCTGGGTCAGCCCCAGCATTTT. Protein product: CASSSLGQPQHF.

The CDR3 sequence is CASSLESGHTQYF. The CDR3, as DNA: TGCGCCAGCAGCTTGGAATCGGGACACACGCAGTATTTT. J is TRBJ2-3 and V is TRBV5-1, with a tentative D call TRBD1 (6 bases). The V gene's germline CDR1 is SGHRS and CDR2 YFSETQ. The CDR3 spans 13 residues. V was trimmed by 0 bases and J by 9 bases, leaving 11 bases between them.

V gene TRBV4-1 combines with J gene TRBJ1-1; 9 bases fit TRBD1. Trimming took 3 bases from V and 6 from J; bases not matched to a gene: 8. CDR3 length: 15 amino acids. CDR1 is MGHRA, CDR2 YSYEKL, per germline. CDR3 sequence: CASSQTLGQGAEAFF. In DNA form, the CDR3 reads TGCGCCAGCAGCCAGACCCTGGGACAGGGTGCTGAAGCTTTCTTT.

J is TRBJ2-5 and V is TRBV7-2, with 7 positions matching TRBD2. Germline CDR1 reads SGHTA; CDR2 reads FQGNSA. With V trimmed by 1 base and J by 1 base, 9 bases remained unmatched. CDR3 size: 17 residues. The CDR3 sequence: CASSLDRASGSQETQYF. The CDR3 DNA reads TGTGCCAGCAGCTTAGATAGGGCTAGCGGTTCCCAAGAGACCCAGTACTTC.